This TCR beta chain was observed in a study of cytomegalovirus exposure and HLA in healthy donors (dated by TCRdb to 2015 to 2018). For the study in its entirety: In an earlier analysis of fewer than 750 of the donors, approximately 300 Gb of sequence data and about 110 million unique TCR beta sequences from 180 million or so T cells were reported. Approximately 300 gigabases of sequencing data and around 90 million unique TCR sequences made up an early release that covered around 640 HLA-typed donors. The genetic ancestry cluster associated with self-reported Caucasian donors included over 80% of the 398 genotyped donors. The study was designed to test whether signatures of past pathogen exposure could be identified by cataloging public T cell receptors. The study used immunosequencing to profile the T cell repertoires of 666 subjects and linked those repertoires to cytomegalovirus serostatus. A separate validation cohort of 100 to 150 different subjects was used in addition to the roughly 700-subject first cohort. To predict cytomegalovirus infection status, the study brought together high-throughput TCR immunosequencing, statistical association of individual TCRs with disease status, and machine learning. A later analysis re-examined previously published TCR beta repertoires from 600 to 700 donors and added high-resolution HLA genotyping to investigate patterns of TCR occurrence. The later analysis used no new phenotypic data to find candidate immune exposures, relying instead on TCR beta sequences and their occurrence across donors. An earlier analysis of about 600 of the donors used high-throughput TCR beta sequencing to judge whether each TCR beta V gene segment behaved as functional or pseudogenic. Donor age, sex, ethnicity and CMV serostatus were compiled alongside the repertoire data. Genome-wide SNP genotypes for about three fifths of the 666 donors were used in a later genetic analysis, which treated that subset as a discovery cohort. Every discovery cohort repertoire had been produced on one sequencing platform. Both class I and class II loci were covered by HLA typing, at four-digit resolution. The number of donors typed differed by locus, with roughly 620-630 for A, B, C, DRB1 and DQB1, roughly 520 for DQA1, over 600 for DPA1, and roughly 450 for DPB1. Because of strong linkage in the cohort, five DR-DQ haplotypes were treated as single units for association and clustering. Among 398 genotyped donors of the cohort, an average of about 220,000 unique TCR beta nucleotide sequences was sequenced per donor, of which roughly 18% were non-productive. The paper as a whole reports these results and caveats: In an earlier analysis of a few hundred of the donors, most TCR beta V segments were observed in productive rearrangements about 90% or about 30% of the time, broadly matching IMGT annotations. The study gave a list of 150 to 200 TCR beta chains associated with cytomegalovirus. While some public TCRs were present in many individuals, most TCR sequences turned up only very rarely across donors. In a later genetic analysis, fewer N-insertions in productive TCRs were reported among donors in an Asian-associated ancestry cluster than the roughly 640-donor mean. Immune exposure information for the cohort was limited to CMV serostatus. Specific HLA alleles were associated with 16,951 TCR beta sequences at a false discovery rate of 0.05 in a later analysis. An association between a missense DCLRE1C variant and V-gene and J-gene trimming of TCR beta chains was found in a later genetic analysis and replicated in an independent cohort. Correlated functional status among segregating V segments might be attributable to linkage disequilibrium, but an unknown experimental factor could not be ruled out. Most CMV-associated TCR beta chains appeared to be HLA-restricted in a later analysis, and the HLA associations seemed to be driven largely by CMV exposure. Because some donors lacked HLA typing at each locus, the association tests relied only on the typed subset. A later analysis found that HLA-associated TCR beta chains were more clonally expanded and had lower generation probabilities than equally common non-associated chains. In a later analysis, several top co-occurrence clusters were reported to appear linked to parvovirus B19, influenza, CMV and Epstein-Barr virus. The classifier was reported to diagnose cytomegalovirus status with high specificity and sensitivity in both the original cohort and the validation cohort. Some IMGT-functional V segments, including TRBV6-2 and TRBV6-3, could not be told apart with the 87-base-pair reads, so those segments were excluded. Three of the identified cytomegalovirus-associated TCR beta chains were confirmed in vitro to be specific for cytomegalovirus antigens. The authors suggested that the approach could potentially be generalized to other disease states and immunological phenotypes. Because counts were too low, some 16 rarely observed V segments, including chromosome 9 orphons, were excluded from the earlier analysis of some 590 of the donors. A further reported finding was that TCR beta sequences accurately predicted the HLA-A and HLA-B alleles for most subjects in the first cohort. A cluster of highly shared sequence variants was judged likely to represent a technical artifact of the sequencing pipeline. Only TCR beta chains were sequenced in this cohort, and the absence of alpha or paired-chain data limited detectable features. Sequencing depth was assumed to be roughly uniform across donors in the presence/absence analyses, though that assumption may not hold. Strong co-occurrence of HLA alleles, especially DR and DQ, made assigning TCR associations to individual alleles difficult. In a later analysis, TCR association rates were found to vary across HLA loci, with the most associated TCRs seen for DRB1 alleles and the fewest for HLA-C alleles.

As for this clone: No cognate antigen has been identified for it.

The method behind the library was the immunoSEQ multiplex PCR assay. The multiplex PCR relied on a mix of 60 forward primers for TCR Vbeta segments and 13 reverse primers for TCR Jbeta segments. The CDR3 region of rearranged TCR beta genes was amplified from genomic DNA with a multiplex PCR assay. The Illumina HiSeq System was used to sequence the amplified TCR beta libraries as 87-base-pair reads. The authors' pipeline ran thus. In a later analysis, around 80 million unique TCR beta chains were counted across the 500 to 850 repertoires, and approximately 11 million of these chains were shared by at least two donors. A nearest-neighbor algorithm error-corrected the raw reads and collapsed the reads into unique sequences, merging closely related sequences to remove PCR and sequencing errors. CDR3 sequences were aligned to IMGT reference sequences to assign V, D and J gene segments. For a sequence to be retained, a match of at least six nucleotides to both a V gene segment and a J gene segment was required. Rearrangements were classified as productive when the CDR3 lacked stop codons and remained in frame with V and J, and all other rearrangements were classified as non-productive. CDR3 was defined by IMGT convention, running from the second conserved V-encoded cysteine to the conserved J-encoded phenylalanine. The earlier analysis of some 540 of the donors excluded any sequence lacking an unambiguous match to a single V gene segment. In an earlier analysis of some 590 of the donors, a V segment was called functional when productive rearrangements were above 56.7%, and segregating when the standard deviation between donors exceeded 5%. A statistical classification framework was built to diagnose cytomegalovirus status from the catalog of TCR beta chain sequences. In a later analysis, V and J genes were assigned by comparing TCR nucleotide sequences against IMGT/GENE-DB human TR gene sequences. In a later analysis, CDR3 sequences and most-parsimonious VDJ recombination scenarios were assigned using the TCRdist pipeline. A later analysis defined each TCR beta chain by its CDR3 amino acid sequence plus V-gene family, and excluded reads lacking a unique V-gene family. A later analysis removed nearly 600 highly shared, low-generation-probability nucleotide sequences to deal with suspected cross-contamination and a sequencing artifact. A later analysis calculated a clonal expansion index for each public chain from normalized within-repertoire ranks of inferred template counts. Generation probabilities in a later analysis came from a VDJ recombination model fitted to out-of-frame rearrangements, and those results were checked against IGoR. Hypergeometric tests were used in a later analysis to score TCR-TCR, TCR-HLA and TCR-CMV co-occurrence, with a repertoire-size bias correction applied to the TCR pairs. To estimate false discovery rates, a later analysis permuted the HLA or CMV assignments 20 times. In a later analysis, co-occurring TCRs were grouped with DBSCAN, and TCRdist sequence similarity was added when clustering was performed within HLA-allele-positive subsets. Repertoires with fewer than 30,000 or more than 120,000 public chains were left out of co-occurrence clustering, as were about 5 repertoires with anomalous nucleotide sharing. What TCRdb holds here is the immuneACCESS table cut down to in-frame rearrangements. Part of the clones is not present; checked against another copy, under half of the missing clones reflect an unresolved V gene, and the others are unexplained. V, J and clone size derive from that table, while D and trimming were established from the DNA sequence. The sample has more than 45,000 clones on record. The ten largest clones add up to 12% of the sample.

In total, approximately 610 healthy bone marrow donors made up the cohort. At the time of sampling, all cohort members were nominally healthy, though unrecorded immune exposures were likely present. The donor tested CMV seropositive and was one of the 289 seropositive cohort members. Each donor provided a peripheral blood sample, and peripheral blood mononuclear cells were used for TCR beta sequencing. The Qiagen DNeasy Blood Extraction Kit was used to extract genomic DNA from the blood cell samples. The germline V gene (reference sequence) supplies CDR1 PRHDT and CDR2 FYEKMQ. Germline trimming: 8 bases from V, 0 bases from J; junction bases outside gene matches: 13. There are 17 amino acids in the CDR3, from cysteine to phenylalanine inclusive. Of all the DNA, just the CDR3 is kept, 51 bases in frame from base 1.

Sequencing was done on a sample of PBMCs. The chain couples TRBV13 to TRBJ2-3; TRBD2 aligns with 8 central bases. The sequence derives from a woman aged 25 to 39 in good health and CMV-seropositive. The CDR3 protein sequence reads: CASLLGREAPSTDTQYF. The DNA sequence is TGTGCCAGCCTTCTGGGGCGGGAGGCCCCTAGCACAGATACGCAGTATTTT.